A single sample is the source of the 29 T cell receptor beta chains below, sequenced in a study of early T cells in non-severe SARS-CoV-2 infection. Each CDR3 protein is one row after TCRdb ran MiXCR on the 5' RACE reads. The sample contains roughly 50,000 distinct CDR3 sequences, 8% to 10% of which appear only once. The sample consisted of whole blood. These TCRs come from an adult who was a healthcare worker with PCR-confirmed SARS-CoV-2 infection or an uninfected control (not recorded which).

The rearrangement links TRBV2 to TRBJ2-3; 12 bases fit TRBD2. CDR3 length: 14 residues. J was trimmed by 7 bases and V by 9 bases; bases with no gene match: 8. Looked up from germline, CDR1 is SNHLY and CDR2 is FYNNEI. The CDR3 is CASWGWTSGNTQYF. The CDR3 DNA sequence: TGTGCCAGTTGGGGGTGGACTAGCGGGAATACGCAGTATTTT.

This clonotype was seen ten or more times. This sequence joins TRBV9 and TRBJ1-1; D ambiguous. Per germline, CDR1 SGDLS and CDR2 YYNGEE. This CDR3 comprises 14 residues. The V and J ends lost 1 base and 1 base respectively, with 8 bases between them. This CDR3 reads CASSVKATNTEAFF. Written as DNA, the CDR3 is TGTGCCAGCAGCGTAAAGGCGACGAACACTGAAGCTTTCTTT.

The chain uses TRBV4-2 and TRBJ1-2; TRBD1 matches at 7 bases. Germline V gene sequence: CDR1 LGHNA, CDR2 YNFKEQ. This CDR3 comprises 17 residues. The junction had 9 bases not matched to a gene; V was cut back by 1 base and J by 1 base. CDR3 nucleotides: TGTGCCAGCAGCCAAGGACCGGGAGGGGGCGATAACTATGGCTACACCTTC. Encoded protein: CASSQGPGGGDNYGYTF.

This rearrangement joins TRBV5-5 to TRBJ2-2; either TRBD1 or TRBD2 may supply D (5 bases each). The CDR3 has 15 amino acids. Trimming pared 1 base from V and 6 bases from J, leaving 13 bases between. Germline lookup yields CDR1 SGHKS and CDR2 YYEKEE (reference sequence). The DNA of the CDR3 is TGTGCCAGCAGCTTGCTCCGGGGCCCCCCCGGGGAGCTGTTTTTT. Protein: CASSLLRGPPGELFF.

The chain has TRBV15 and TRBJ2-1; weak D call: TRBD2 (5 bases). Per germline, CDR1 LNHNV and CDR2 YYDKDF (reference sequence). This CDR3 has 14 amino acids. V was clipped by 6 bases and J by 12 bases, with 21 bases between them. The CDR3 DNA reads TGTGCCACCAGGGGCCAAGGTCTCCGGGATAGGCAGTTCTTC. This gives the protein CATRGQGLRDRQFF. Looking up the rest from reference TRBV15 and TRBJ2-1 gives the full variable domain: DAMVIQNPRYQVTQFGKPVTLSCSQTLNHNVMYWYQQKSSQAPKLLFHYYDKDFNNEADTPDNFQSRRPNTSFCFLDIRSPGLGDTAMYLCATRGQGLRDRQFFGPGTRLTVL.

This clonotype rates as medium-sized. The rearrangement joins TRBV13 to TRBJ1-1; a possible D gene is TRBD1 (6 bases). V was pared by 5 bases and J by 0 bases, with 16 bases between. Germline assignment: CDR1 PRHDT and CDR2 FYEKMQ (reference sequence). This CDR3 is 16 amino acids long. Here the CDR3 reads CASSVSLRGLNTEAFF. In nucleotides, the CDR3 is TGTGCCAGCAGCGTAAGCCTCAGGGGATTGAACACTGAAGCTTTCTTT. Drawing the rest from reference TRBV13 and TRBJ1-1, the complete variable domain is AAGVIQSPRHLIKEKRETATLKCYPIPRHDTVYWYQQGPGQDPQFLISFYEKMQSDKGSIPDRFSAQQFSDYHSELNMSSLELGDSALYFCASSVSLRGLNTEAFFGQGTRLTVV.

The table lists this clonotype with many counts. The V and J genes are TRBV7-2 and TRBJ2-7; D is uncertain. CDR3 length equals 11 residues. The V gene lost 5 bases and the J gene lost 7 bases, with 9 bases spanning the gap. CDR1 is SGHTA and CDR2 is FQGNSA in the germline V gene. As DNA, the CDR3 is TGTGCCAGCAGCCCTTACGGAGAGCAGTACTTC. This encodes CASSPYGEQYF.

In this sample, this clonotype turned up many times. The chain carries TRBV20-1 and TRBJ2-3; D might be TRBD2 (6 bases). CDR3 length equals 15 residues. The V end lost 0 bases, the J end lost 0 bases, and 10 bases lay between the germline ends. Germline V gene data show CDR1 as DFQATT and CDR2 as SNEGSKA (reference sequence). CDR3 region: CSARDSGGSTDTQYF. DNA of the CDR3: TGCAGTGCTAGAGATAGCGGAGGGAGCACAGATACGCAGTATTTT.

This clonotype was seen a few times. The CDR3: CASSRYTNGELFF. The DNA of the CDR3 is TGCGCCAGCAGCCGCTACACCAACGGGGAGCTGTTTTTT. The rearrangement joins TRBV5-1 to TRBJ2-2; no definite D call. Looked up from germline, CDR1 is SGHRS and CDR2 is YFSETQ. V gave up 4 bases and J gave up 7 bases, with 11 bases separating them. CDR3 length: 13 amino acids. Full variable domain (remainder filled in from reference TRBV5-1 and TRBJ2-2): KAGVTQTPRYLIKTRGQQVTLSCSPISGHRSVSWYQQTPGQGLQFLFEYFSETQRNKGNFPGRFSGRQFSNSRSEMNVSTLELGDSALYLCASSRYTNGELFFGEGSRLTVL.

This clonotype came up a few times. The V call is TRBV4-1, the J call TRBJ2-1; no definite D call. Trimming removed 0 bases from V and 10 bases from J, with 1 base in between. The CDR3 sequence is 10 residues long. Per germline, CDR1 MGHRA and CDR2 YSYEKL. DNA for the CDR3: TGCGCCAGCAGCCAAGAAGAGCAGTTCTTC. Its protein product is CASSQEEQFF.

The genes are TRBV7-2 and TRBJ2-3, with 7 bases aligning to TRBD2. Losses at the gene ends were 5 bases for V and 5 bases for J; bases not matched to a gene: 10. The CDR3 extends over 15 amino acids. CDR1 SGHTA and CDR2 FQGNSA come from the germline V gene. This CDR3 is CASSRGAGDGDTQYF. The CDR3 DNA is TGTGCCAGCAGCCGAGGCGCGGGAGACGGAGATACGCAGTATTTT. Drawing the rest from reference TRBV7-2 and TRBJ2-3, the complete variable domain is GAGVSQSPSNKVTEKGKDVELRCDPISGHTALYWYRQSLGQGLEFLIYFQGNSAPDKSGLPSDRFSAERTGGSVSTLTIQRTQQEDSAVYLCASSRGAGDGDTQYFGPGTRLTVL.

In its sample, this clonotype was seen many times. Germline and junction disagree at one end, which may indicate a read error. The rearrangement joins TRBV6-6 to TRBJ1-1; perhaps TRBD1 as D (5 bases). This CDR3 contains 13 residues. In germline, CDR1 is MNHNY, CDR2 SVGAGI (reference sequence). This CDR3 is CAGNQGFQTEVFF. CDR3 nucleotide sequence: TGTGCCGGAAACCAGGGATTCCAAACTGAAGTTTTCTTT.

The table lists this clonotype with many counts. This rearrangement joins TRBV14 to TRBJ2-1; 10 bases align to TRBD1. The CDR3 is 15 residues long. CDR1 and CDR2 (germline): SGHDN, FVKESK. J was trimmed by 6 bases and V by 4 bases; bases with no gene match: 6. The CDR3 is CASSLSGTGVNEQFF. The CDR3 region has the DNA TGTGCCAGCAGCCTGTCCGGGACAGGGGTCAATGAGCAGTTCTTC.

By sample fraction, this clonotype is medium-sized. This rearrangement joins TRBV29-1 to TRBJ2-7, with a tentative D call TRBD2 (5 bases). The CDR3 totals 12 residues. The germline CDR1 and CDR2 sequences are SQVTM and ANQGSEA. Trimming removed 0 bases from V and 7 bases from J, with 10 bases in between. The CDR3 here is CSVEEGRGEQYF. The DNA for the CDR3 is TGCAGCGTTGAAGAAGGTCGAGGGGAGCAGTACTTC.

This clonotype has a count of ten or more. The chain links TRBV12-3 or TRBV12-4 to TRBJ2-3; D remains ambiguous. Trimming took 6 bases from V and 2 from J, leaving 18 bases between them. CDR3 length equals 16 residues. CDR3 nucleotide sequence: TGTGCCAGCAGCCCCCGCCCCCCCCGGTCCACAGATACGCAGTATTTT. Protein: CASSPRPPRSTDTQYF.

The table lists this clonotype with many counts. The chain carries TRBV6-5 and TRBJ1-1, with D possibly TRBD1 on 5 matching bases. CDR1 and CDR2 from the germline V gene are MNHEY and SVGAGI. CDR3 size: 14 residues. V was cut by 7 bases and J by 2 bases, with 14 bases left in between. The DNA for the CDR3 is TGTGCCAGCACCAAGGAGGGGACCAACACTGAAGCTTTCTTT. Translated, it gives CASTKEGTNTEAFF.

This chain connects TRBV4-1 to TRBJ2-7, with 10 bases identical to TRBD2. With V trimmed by 2 bases and J by 5 bases, 3 bases remained unmatched. Per germline, CDR1 MGHRA and CDR2 YSYEKL. This CDR3 is built from 14 residues. The CDR3, as DNA: TGCGCCAGCAGCCAACTAGCGGGGGAGAACGAGCAGTACTTC. Its protein is CASSQLAGENEQYF.

At least ten counts were recorded for this clonotype. The CDR3: CASSPEGAIYGYTF. The CDR3, as DNA: TGTGCCAGCAGTCCTGAGGGGGCGATCTATGGCTACACCTTC. The rearrangement links TRBV6-1 to TRBJ1-2, with TRBD1 identical over 7 bases. V shed 5 bases, J shed 4 bases, and the junction held 7 bases outside the gene matches. Germline V gives CDR1 MNHNS, CDR2 SASEGT. The CDR3 totals 14 residues.

This clonotype was seen at least ten times. The chain joins TRBV19 to TRBJ2-7; D gene uncertain. The V end lost 0 bases, the J end lost 4 bases, and 4 bases lay between the germline ends. The CDR3 totals 12 residues. The germline CDR1 and CDR2 sequences are LNHDA and SQIVND (reference sequence). CDR3 DNA sequence: TGTGCCAGTAGTATAGACGGATACGAGCAGTACTTC. Its translation is CASSIDGYEQYF.

The V call is TRBV10-1, the J call TRBJ1-6; D ambiguous. The CDR3 spans 12 residues. V lost 3 bases and J 5 bases, leaving 2 bases between the germline ends. In germline, CDR1 is WNHNN, CDR2 SYGVQD (reference sequence). The CDR3 DNA follows: TGCGCCAGCAGTGACAATAATTCACCCCTCCACTTT. This codes for CASSDNNSPLHF.

Many counts were recorded for this clonotype. The chain couples TRBV5-1 to TRBJ2-1; 13 bases align to TRBD2. V shed 4 bases, J shed 7 bases, and the junction held 5 bases outside the gene matches. The germline V gene has CDR1 SGHRS and CDR2 YFSETQ. The CDR3 extends over 15 amino acids. For the CDR3, the DNA is TGCGCCAGCAGCCGGACTAGCGGGAGTAAAAATGAGCAGTTCTTC. This sequence encodes CASSRTSGSKNEQFF.

There are a few counts of this clonotype. This rearrangement joins TRBV29-1 to TRBJ1-1; D gene ambiguous. The germline V gene has CDR1 SQVTM and CDR2 ANQGSEA. This CDR3 contains 12 residues. V dropped 1 base and J dropped 7 bases, with 10 bases sitting between them. The CDR3 sequence is CSVEVGRIEAFF. Written as DNA, the CDR3 is TGCAGCGTTGAAGTCGGCAGGATTGAAGCTTTCTTT.

This clonotype was picked up a small number of times. This chain links TRBV7-9 with TRBJ2-6, with D maybe TRBD2 (5 bases). Trimming pared 5 bases from V and 2 bases from J, leaving 16 bases between. CDR3 size: 17 residues. Germline CDR1 and CDR2: SEHNR and FQNEAQ (reference sequence). The CDR3 reads CASSPRPTRAGANVLTF. In nucleotides, the CDR3 is TGTGCCAGCAGCCCTCGACCCACTAGAGCTGGGGCCAACGTCCTGACTTTC. The whole variable domain, remainder taken from reference TRBV7-9 and TRBJ2-6, is DTGVSQNPRHKITKRGQNVTFRCDPISEHNRLYWYRQTLGQGPEFLTYFQNEAQLEKSRLLSDRFSAERPKGSFSTLEIQRTEQGDSAMYLCASSPRPTRAGANVLTFGAGSRLTVL.

This sequence joins TRBV2 and TRBJ1-2, with TRBD1 identical over 7 bases. V gave up 7 bases and J gave up 7 bases; unmatched junction bases: 6. Germline assignment: CDR1 SNHLY and CDR2 FYNNEI. CDR3 length equals 12 residues. CDR3 bases: TGTGCCAGCACTCGACAGGGCGGTGGCTACACCTTC. Translation gives CASTRQGGGYTF.

The chain recombines TRBV7-9 with TRBJ2-7; possibly TRBD1 or TRBD2 for D (7 bases each). The germline CDR1 and CDR2 sequences are SEHNR and FQNEAQ (reference sequence). V was trimmed by 11 bases and J by 5 bases, leaving 16 bases between them. This CDR3 has 12 amino acids. CDR3: CAGTDGTNEQYF. CDR3 nucleotides: TGTGCCGGGACAGACGGGACTAACGAGCAGTACTTC.

This clonotype was seen repeatedly, ten times or more. The chain uses TRBV11-3 and TRBJ2-7; 13 positions agree with TRBD2. CDR3 length: 14 amino acids. Germline assignment: CDR1 SGHNT and CDR2 YENEEA. V lost 4 bases, J lost 6 bases, and 3 bases stayed unmatched. CDR3 protein: CASSSGTSGTEQYF. CDR3 bases: TGTGCCAGCAGCTCCGGGACTAGCGGGACCGAGCAGTACTTC.

The table lists this clonotype with a few counts. The chain uses TRBV20-1 and TRBJ1-3, with 7 bases lining up with TRBD1. CDR1 is DFQATT, CDR2 SNEGSKA, per germline (reference sequence). Losses at the gene ends were 0 bases for V and 0 bases for J; bases not matched to a gene: 5. This CDR3 region has 16 residues. The CDR3 DNA reads TGCAGTGCTAGAGATCAAAGGGGGCCCTCTGGAAACACCATATATTTT. This codes for CSARDQRGPSGNTIYF.

V is TRBV7-9 and J is TRBJ1-2; D is possibly TRBD1 (6 bases). The CDR3 covers 13 residues. The germline V gene has CDR1 SEHNR and CDR2 FQNEAQ (reference sequence). Deletions cut 1 base from V and 6 bases from J, with 9 bases between. The CDR3 coding sequence is TGTGCCAGCAGCTTAGGACAGGAAGATGGCTACACCTTC. Its protein product is CASSLGQEDGYTF.

This clonotype was found a few times. The V and J genes are TRBV29-1 and TRBJ2-1, with a weak D call TRBD1 (6 bases). V lost 7 bases, J lost 16 bases, and 20 bases lay in between. The CDR3 is 11 amino acids. Germline CDR1 reads SQVTM; CDR2 reads ANQGSEA. This CDR3 is CSAALVRGIFF. The CDR3 DNA sequence: TGCAGCGCCGCGTTGGTCAGGGGCATTTTCTTC.